Many counts were recorded for the clone carrying this TCR beta chain. This record belongs to a study of blood T cell repertoires in COVID-19. Sequencing was performed with immunoSEQ multiplex PCR; in TCRdb, only in-frame clones are kept and a portion is missing. Among 250,000 to 350,000 clones listed, roughly 87% were seen once. The CDR3 runs 14 residues. Per germline, CDR1 MDHEN and CDR2 SYDVKM. Between the trimmed V and J ends, which lost 6 bases and 2 bases, there was a span of 11 bases. This chain connects TRBV28 to TRBJ2-1, with D tentatively TRBD2 (5 bases). The receptor was derived from a young woman who had recovered from COVID-19. The sequenced sample consisted of PBMCs or T cells enriched from blood (not recorded which). CDR3 in DNA: TGTGCCAGCAGAGCTTCTAGCACCTACAATGAGCAGTTCTTC. Translating it yields CASRASSTYNEQFF. Looking up the rest from reference TRBV28 and TRBJ2-1 gives the full variable domain: DVKVTQSSRYLVKRTGEKVFLECVQDMDHENMFWYRQDPGLGLRLIYFSYDVKMKEKGDIPEGYSVSREKKERFSLILESASTNQTSMYLCASRASSTYNEQFFGPGTRLTVL.